The rows below give T cell receptor beta chains drawn from one sample of a study of untreated major depressive disorder. Generated by immunoSEQ multiplex PCR, the TCRdb table keeps only in-frame clones and is missing some. The sample shows under 15,000 clones, around 90% of them seen only once. The sample comprised CD4+ T cells from PBMCs. These receptors were taken from a man younger than 40 with major depressive disorder. Both conserved end residues are part of each CDR3. Fields, in order: V gene, clone size, D gene, J gene, CDR3 protein, CDR3 DNA. D genes are given only for firm matches. For some rows the clone size is stated as once, few or many, or as a class when expanded; others skip it.

>TRBV7-2|-|-|TRBJ2-3
CASSLSLTVDTQYF
TGTGCCAGCAGCTTAAGTCTGACGGTCGATACGCAGTATTTT
>TRBV28|once|TRBD1|TRBJ1-3
CASSFDRRQGSLYF
TGTGCCAGCAGTTTCGACCGACGACAGGGATCCCTATATTTT
>TRBV30|-|-|TRBJ1-4
CAWSVFGFGKLFF
TGTGCCTGGAGTGTATTTGGGTTTGGGAAACTGTTTTTT
>TRBV5-6|-|-|TRBJ2-4
CASSLALYPQRDIQYF
TGTGCCAGCAGCTTGGCCCTCTACCCCCAGCGAGACATTCAGTACTTC
>TRBV18|few|-|TRBJ1-6
CASSLDGPYNSPLHF
TGTGCCAGCTCACTCGATGGCCCATATAATTCACCCCTCCACTTT
>TRBV15|once|TRBD1|TRBJ1-4
CATSGRQGAIANEKLFF
TGTGCCACCAGCGGCCGACAGGGTGCGATAGCTAATGAAAAACTGTTTTTT
>TRBV11-2|-|TRBD1|TRBJ1-1
CASSNDRGLEAFF
TGTGCCAGCAGCAACGACAGGGGACTTGAAGCTTTCTTT
>TRBV9|-|-|TRBJ2-3
CASSVEGYTQYF
TGTGCCAGCAGCGTAGAAGGTTATACGCAGTATTTT
>TRBV29-1|-|-|TRBJ2-7
CSVEVGPGPF
TGCAGCGTTGAAGTTGGGCCGGGTCCCTTC
>TRBV5-6|-|TRBD1|TRBJ2-3
CASSSGVYGTGIDTQYF
TGTGCCAGCAGCTCGGGAGTTTATGGGACAGGGATAGATACGCAGTATTTT